This TCR beta chain was observed in a study of T cell responses to AZD1222 COVID-19 vaccine. Study findings and constraints: Spike-specific TCR breadth and depth grew following two AZD1222 doses.

The germline gives CDR1 SNHLY, CDR2 FYNNEI. Deletions cut 6 bases from V and 5 bases from J, with 17 bases between. CDR3 length equals 16 residues. Using immunoSEQ multiplex PCR, the repertoire was profiled, and TCRdb retains in-frame clones only, with some absent. The table lists some 150,000 clones, roughly 93% of them singletons. Note on this clone: Its specificity is unknown.

J is TRBJ1-6 and V is TRBV2, with D unclear. Sequencing used peripheral blood, obtained on day 0 of AZD1222 vaccination. This TCR derives from an adult in good health. The CDR3 sequence is CASSDQSADNNSPLHF. CDR3 in DNA: TGTGCCAGCAGCGACCAGTCGGCAGACAATAATTCACCCCTCCACTTT. The full variable domain, rest sourced from reference TRBV2 and TRBJ1-6, is EPEVTQTPSHQVTQMGQEVILRCVPISNHLYFYWYRQILGQKVEFLVSFYNNEISEKSEIFDDQFSVERPDGSNFTLKIRSTKLEDSAMYFCASSDQSADNNSPLHFGNGTRLTVT.